This T cell receptor (beta chain) was captured in a study of T cells after yellow fever vaccination. Whole-study results and caveats: In post-booster samples, most primary-vaccination clones reappeared (roughly 96% CD4, 75% to 90% CD8). Overall, a small share of clonotypes was seen in both CD4 and CD8 compartments.

TCRdb used MiXCR to reprocess the 5' RACE reads, holding one entry per CDR3 protein. The repertoire holds approximately 300,000 distinct CDR3 sequences, with roughly 8.7% as singletons. Points on this clonotype: As yet, its antigen is unknown.

Germline V gene data show CDR1 as SNHLY and CDR2 as FYNNEI. The CDR3 runs to 13 residues. Trimming removed 3 bases from V and 7 bases from J, with 12 bases in between. V is TRBV2 and J is TRBJ1-1; no firm D call. The receptor was isolated from a man between 18 and 29 years old who received the YFV17D yellow fever vaccine. The sample in question was PBMCs, obtained on the day of the first yellow fever vaccination. In DNA form, the CDR3 reads TGTGCCAGCAGTGATTCGGGCAGACGTGAAGCTTTCTTT. Its translation is CASSDSGRREAFF.